One and the same sample provided the 11 T cell receptor beta chains below, sequenced in a study of blood T cell repertoires in COVID-19. TCRdb keeps only in-frame clones here, not all; method: immunoSEQ multiplex PCR. This sample has about 110,000 clones, with 85% to 95% found just once. Material: peripheral blood. Receptors were obtained from a woman aged 25-40 years with acute or convalescent COVID-19.

V and J are TRBV29-1 and TRBJ2-1; D not certain. Per germline, CDR1 SQVTM and CDR2 ANQGSEA. The length of the CDR3 is 13 residues. V was clipped by 5 bases and J by 5 bases, with 13 bases between them. The CDR3 is CSVLLVRDNEQFF. In DNA form, the CDR3 reads TGCAGCGTTCTCTTGGTACGGGACAATGAGCAGTTCTTC.

The genes are TRBV4-3 and TRBJ1-2, with D possibly being TRBD1 (5 bases). V was pared by 1 base and J by 4 bases, with 16 bases between. The CDR3 is made up of 16 amino acids. Germline lookup yields CDR1 LGHNA and CDR2 YSLEER. The CDR3 DNA follows: TGCGCCAGCAGCCAAGTAGTGTTGGGGGGAACCTATGGCTACACCTTC. This translates into CASSQVVLGGTYGYTF.

This chain connects TRBV6-4 to TRBJ2-3, with D possibly TRBD2 on 5 matching bases. Germline assignment: CDR1 MRHNA and CDR2 SNTAGT. The germline V and J ends were trimmed by 2 bases and 2 bases, with 20 bases remaining between them. The CDR3 is 18 amino acids. DNA of the CDR3: TGTGCCAGCAGTGACACCTCGGCGGTAGCGTCGGTCACAGATACGCAGTATTTT. Protein: CASSDTSAVASVTDTQYF.

This clone was observed a single time. The gene calls are TRBV2 and TRBJ1-5; 10 bases are shared with TRBD1. The CDR3 loop spans 13 amino acids. V lost 6 bases, J lost 6 bases, and 2 bases stayed unmatched. Germline assignment: CDR1 SNHLY and CDR2 FYNNEI. The CDR3 reads CASSWTGGQPQHF. As DNA, the CDR3 is TGTGCCAGCAGCTGGACAGGGGGTCAGCCCCAGCATTTT.

This clone was recorded once. The rearrangement joins TRBV5-1 to TRBJ2-2; 8 bases line up with TRBD2. The germline V gene encodes CDR1 SGHRS and CDR2 YFSETQ. The CDR3 has 18 amino acids. V shed 6 bases and J 4 bases; nucleotides not matched to a gene: 17. Written as DNA, the CDR3 is TGCGCCAGCAATCGTGTCGTCGGATCGGGAGGGCTCACCGGGGAGCTGTTTTTT. Amino acids: CASNRVVGSGGLTGELFF.

J is TRBJ1-5 and V is TRBV28; maybe TRBD1 (5 bases). Germline CDR1 and CDR2: MDHEN and SYDVKM. The CDR3 runs to 16 residues. The ends were cut back, 4 bases at V and 2 bases at J, with 15 bases in the middle. The CDR3 coding sequence is TGTGCCAGCAGTTCCCCGACAGAGGCGGGCAATCAGCCCCAGCATTTT. Translated: CASSSPTEAGNQPQHF.

The V gene is TRBV29-1, the J gene TRBJ1-2; D might be TRBD1 (5 bases). Germline lookup yields CDR1 SQVTM and CDR2 ANQGSEA. V lost 4 bases to trimming and J lost 6 bases, with 12 bases between them. The CDR3 sequence is 12 residues long. The CDR3 reads CSVAGLKDGYTF. The DNA for the CDR3 is TGCAGCGTTGCAGGGTTAAAGGATGGCTACACCTTC. Drawing the rest from reference TRBV29-1 and TRBJ1-2, the complete variable domain is SAVISQKPSRDICQRGTSLTIQCQVDSQVTMMFWYRQQPGQSLTLIATANQGSEATYESGFVIDKFPISRPNLTFSTLTVSNMSPEDSSIYLCSVAGLKDGYTFGSGTRLTVV.

The chain uses TRBV6-2 or TRBV6-3 and TRBJ2-7, with 8 bases identical to TRBD1. V lost 5 bases, J lost 2 bases, and 8 bases stayed unmatched. The CDR3 covers 15 residues. Germline V CDR1 and CDR2: MNHEY, SVGEGT. This CDR3 reads CASSDADRVAYEQYF. The CDR3 bases are TGTGCCAGCAGTGACGCGGACAGGGTCGCCTACGAGCAGTACTTC.

The chain combines TRBV30 with TRBJ2-1; tentative D call: TRBD1 (6 bases). V was cut by 2 bases and J by 8 bases, with 19 bases left in between. CDR1 and CDR2 (germline): GTSNPN, SVGIG (reference sequence). The CDR3 is 15 residues long. The CDR3 loop is CAWSPNRVMIHEQFF. The CDR3 coding sequence is TGTGCCTGGAGTCCCAACAGGGTCATGATCCATGAGCAGTTCTTC.

This sequence joins TRBV19 and TRBJ2-1; D may be TRBD2 (6 bases). The CDR3 is 15 residues long. V shed 7 bases and J shed 5 bases, with 18 bases lying between them. The germline V gene has CDR1 LNHDA and CDR2 SQIVND (reference sequence). The CDR3 sequence is CASTIGEVGNNEQFF. CDR3 sequence (DNA): TGTGCCAGTACCATAGGGGAGGTGGGAAACAATGAGCAGTTCTTC. Based on the CDR3 plus reference TRBV19 and TRBJ2-1, the full variable domain is DGGITQSPKYLFRKEGQNVTLSCEQNLNHDAMYWYRQDPGQGLRLIYYSQIVNDFQKGDIAEGYSVSREKKESFPLTVTSAQKNPTAFYLCASTIGEVGNNEQFFGPGTRLTVL.

The V call is TRBV18, the J call TRBJ1-5; 8 bases align to TRBD1. Germline CDR1 KGHSH, CDR2 LQKENI. V shed 3 bases and J 2 bases; nucleotides not matched to a gene: 12. This CDR3 region has 18 residues. CDR3 sequence reads: CASSPDRVSNIGNQPQHF. CDR3 sequence (DNA): TGTGCCAGCTCACCGGACAGGGTTAGTAATATCGGCAATCAGCCCCAGCATTTT.